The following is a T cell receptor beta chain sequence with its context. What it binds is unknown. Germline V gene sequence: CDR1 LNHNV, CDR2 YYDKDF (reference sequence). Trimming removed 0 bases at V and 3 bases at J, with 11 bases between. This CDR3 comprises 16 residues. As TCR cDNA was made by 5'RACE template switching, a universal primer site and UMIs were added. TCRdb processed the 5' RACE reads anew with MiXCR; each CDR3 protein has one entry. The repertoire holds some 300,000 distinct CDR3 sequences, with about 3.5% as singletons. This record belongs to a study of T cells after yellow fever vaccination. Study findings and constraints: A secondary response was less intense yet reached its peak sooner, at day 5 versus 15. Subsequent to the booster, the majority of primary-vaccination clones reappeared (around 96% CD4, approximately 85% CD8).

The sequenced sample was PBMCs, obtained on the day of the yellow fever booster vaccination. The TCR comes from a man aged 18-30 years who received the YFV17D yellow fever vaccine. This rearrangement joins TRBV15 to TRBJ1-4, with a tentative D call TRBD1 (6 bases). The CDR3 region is CATSRDLGAANEKLFF. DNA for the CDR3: TGTGCCACCAGCAGAGATCTGGGGGCAGCTAATGAAAAACTGTTTTTT.